Each of the 13 T cell receptor beta chains below was sequenced from the same sample in a study of T cells in Graves' hyperthyroidism and ophthalmopathy. TCR beta CDR3 regions were amplified from RNA transcripts. Primed by the HTBI set, a first-round RT-PCR was run on the TCR CDR3. MiXCR, applied by TCRdb to the multiplex PCR reads, yields one record per CDR3 protein. The table records more than 500,000 distinct CDR3 sequences, about 14% of them present only once. Sequenced sample: blood. Receptors originate from a woman between 40 and 50 years old with Graves' hyperthyroidism.

The chain has TRBV10-2 and TRBJ2-7, with D maybe TRBD1 (6 bases). V was trimmed by 5 bases and J by 1 base, leaving 12 bases between them. The germline V gene encodes CDR1 WSHSY and CDR2 SAAADI. This CDR3 is built from 14 residues. CDR3 in DNA: TGCGCCAGCAGTATACAGGGATCATCCTACGAGCAGTACTTC. Protein: CASSIQGSSYEQYF.

This clonotype turned up a few times. Just one base apart from a much larger clone, this may be a read error. The rearrangement uses TRBV28 and TRBJ2-7, with a tentative D call TRBD1 (6 bases). CDR1 and CDR2 (germline): MDHEN, SYDVKM. This CDR3 region has 14 residues. The CDR3 here is CASSLVGQNYGQYF. CDR3 DNA: TGTGCCAGCAGTTTAGTGGGACAAAACTACGGGCAGTACTTC.

This chain connects TRBV29-1 to TRBJ2-1; TRBD2 matches 10 bases. Unmatched junction bases numbered 5, after V lost 4 bases and J lost 2 bases. The CDR3 loop spans 15 amino acids. Germline V gives CDR1 SQVTM, CDR2 ANQGSEA. The CDR3: CSVGNSGRPYNEQFF. The CDR3 bases are TGCAGCGTTGGTAATAGCGGGAGGCCCTACAATGAGCAGTTCTTC.

This clonotype has at least ten counts. V and J are TRBV3-1 and TRBJ2-5; D is possibly TRBD2 (6 bases). This CDR3 has 14 amino acids. V gave up 7 bases and J gave up 4 bases, with 16 bases separating them. From germline, CDR1 is LGHDT and CDR2 YNNKEL (reference sequence). The CDR3 is CASTGLSRGETQYF. DNA of the CDR3: TGTGCCAGCACTGGACTAAGCCGTGGAGAGACCCAGTACTTC.

This clonotype was seen repeatedly, ten times or more. This chain joins TRBV29-1 and TRBJ1-1; a weak D match, TRBD1 (6 bases). Trimming took off 3 bases at V and 1 base at J, with 15 bases between the two ends. The CDR3 has 15 amino acids. The germline V gene encodes CDR1 SQVTM and CDR2 ANQGSEA. The DNA of the CDR3 is TGCAGCGTTGACAAGGGGCGGGGGGCGAACACTGAAGCTTTCTTT. Protein: CSVDKGRGANTEAFF.

At least ten counts were recorded for this clonotype. The genes are TRBV7-6 and TRBJ2-5; the match to TRBD1 covers 8 bases. Germline CDR1 and CDR2: SGHVS and FNYEAQ. The CDR3 is made up of 17 amino acids. J was trimmed by 1 base and V by 4 bases; bases with no gene match: 11. The CDR3 is CASSSALGTGRQETQYF. The CDR3 DNA is TGTGCCAGCAGCTCCGCCCTAGGGACAGGCCGCCAAGAGACCCAGTACTTC.

This clonotype was observed at least ten times. The gene calls are TRBV5-1 and TRBJ1-6, with 11 nucleotides matching TRBD1. Germline V CDR1 and CDR2: SGHRS, YFSETQ. V dropped 3 bases and J dropped 9; count of bases not matched to a gene: 5. This CDR3 spans 15 amino acids. The CDR3 loop is CASSSGTGGGSPLHF. CDR3 nucleotide sequence: TGCGCCAGCAGCTCCGGGACAGGGGGAGGTTCACCCCTCCACTTT.

There are many counts of this clonotype. This chain links TRBV5-6 with TRBJ2-3, with D tentatively TRBD2 (7 bases). From germline, CDR1 is SGHDT and CDR2 YYEEEE. Trimming removed 2 bases from V and 2 bases from J, with 12 bases in between. This CDR3 is built from 15 residues. As DNA, the CDR3 is TGTGCCAGCAGCTTCGGGGGGCTTCTCACAGATACGCAGTATTTT. Translating it yields CASSFGGLLTDTQYF.

This clonotype was detected a few times. The chain is built from TRBV29-1 and TRBJ1-1; D remains unclear. This CDR3 has 13 residues. Germline V CDR1 and CDR2: SQVTM, ANQGSEA. The V gene lost 3 bases and the J gene lost 4 bases, with 12 bases spanning the gap. This CDR3 reads CSVDDKGSTEAFF. The CDR3 nucleotides are TGCAGCGTTGACGACAAAGGGAGCACTGAAGCTTTCTTT.

This clonotype was seen repeatedly, ten times or more. The J gene is TRBJ1-5, the V gene TRBV6-2 or TRBV6-3, with a weak D call TRBD1 (5 bases). The CDR3 has 15 amino acids. Trimming removed 7 bases from V and 2 bases from J, with 15 bases in between. Germline CDR1 reads MNHEY; CDR2 reads SVGEGT. The CDR3 bases are TGTGCCAGCAAAACTGGGGGGGGAGGCAATCAGCCCCAGCATTTT. Amino acids: CASKTGGGGNQPQHF.

The sample holds many counts of this clonotype. The genes are TRBV29-1 and TRBJ2-2; tentative D call: TRBD2 (6 bases). The CDR3 is made up of 13 amino acids. From germline, CDR1 is SQVTM and CDR2 ANQGSEA. Trimming cost V 3 bases and J 5 bases, with 10 bases left between them. Written as DNA, the CDR3 is TGCAGCGTTGATCGAGGGACTACCGGGGAGCTGTTTTTT. Its translation is CSVDRGTTGELFF.

This clonotype was seen repeatedly, ten times or more. This sequence joins TRBV5-5 and TRBJ2-1, with TRBD1 matching 9 bases. The CDR3 is made up of 15 amino acids. The germline CDR1 and CDR2 sequences are SGHKS and YYEKEE (reference sequence). The V and J ends lost 7 bases and 0 bases, in that order; junction bases with no gene match: 5. The CDR3 nucleotides are TGTGCCAGCGCACCGGGACAGGGCTCCTACAATGAGCAGTTCTTC. Translation gives CASAPGQGSYNEQFF.

This rearrangement joins TRBV27 to TRBJ2-5; 8 bases map to TRBD2. The CDR3 has 16 amino acids. Per germline, CDR1 MNHEY and CDR2 SMNVEV (reference sequence). With V trimmed by 0 bases and J by 3 bases, 6 bases remained unmatched. CDR3 DNA: TGTGCCAGCAGTTTATCTACAAGACTAGCGAAAGAGACCCAGTACTTC. It codes for CASSLSTRLAKETQYF.